The 13 T cell receptor beta chains below all came from one sample that was sequenced in a study of T cell responses to AZD1222 COVID-19 vaccine (dated by TCRdb to the early 2020s). The intended sense of this specimen's time point label: about 28 days (+/-7) after the second vaccine dose. Receptor libraries were prepared by the immunoSEQ multiplex PCR assay. The immuneACCESS repertoire file appears here via TCRdb, limited to in-frame rearrangements. These files lack a portion of the clones; in checked studies, under half of the deficit traces to unresolved V genes, and the cause of the others is not known. This sample holds 150,000 to 200,000 clones; 80% to 95% were observed only once. Less than 2% of the sample comes from the top ten. Source: peripheral blood, taken 28 days after the second AZD1222 dose. The source of these receptors is an adult who received the AZD1222 COVID-19 vaccine.

The chain joins TRBV12-3 or TRBV12-4 to TRBJ1-2, with D maybe TRBD1 (6 bases). V shed 2 bases and J shed 5 bases, with 9 bases lying between them. This CDR3 is built from 13 residues. The CDR3 DNA sequence: TGTGCCAGCAGTTTACACAGGGCATATGGCTACACCTTC. It translates to CASSLHRAYGYTF.

In its sample, this clone was seen once. This sequence joins TRBV9 and TRBJ1-5; 7 bases are a match to TRBD1. Germline V lookup: CDR1 SGDLS, CDR2 YYNGEE. J lost 4 bases, V lost 4 bases, and 8 bases had no gene match. The CDR3 sequence is 15 residues long. The CDR3 DNA reads as TGTGCCAGCAGCACCCACGGGGGACAGAATCAGCCCCAGCATTTT. Translating gives CASSTHGGQNQPQHF.

The chain carries TRBV7-9 and TRBJ2-1; D is unresolved. There are 11 residues in the CDR3. V was pared by 4 bases and J by 7 bases, with 5 bases between. Germline CDR1 is SEHNR and CDR2 is FQNEAQ (reference sequence). The CDR3 sequence is CASSSRNEQFF. CDR3 coding DNA: TGTGCCAGCAGCTCCCGGAATGAGCAGTTCTTC.

CDR3 residues: CASSGAPRSTGGGSYEQYF. For the CDR3, the DNA is TGTGCCAGCAGCGGAGCCCCCCGGTCCACGGGGGGCGGTTCCTACGAGCAGTACTTC. The rearrangement joins TRBV9 to TRBJ2-7; TRBD2 is a possible D gene (7 bases). This CDR3 has 19 residues. Germline V gives CDR1 SGDLS, CDR2 YYNGEE. Trimming removed 3 bases from V and 1 base from J, with 26 bases in between.

The gene calls are TRBV19 and TRBJ1-1; D may be TRBD1 (6 bases). CDR3 length equals 14 residues. V gave up 1 base and J gave up 1 base, with 7 bases separating them. Germline values: CDR1 LNHDA, CDR2 SQIVND (reference sequence). The CDR3 DNA is TGTGCCAGTAGTATAGGGACAGCGAACACTGAAGCTTTCTTT. It yields the protein CASSIGTANTEAFF.

This clone was seen once. A junction boundary mismatches the germline segment, possibly from a read error. This chain joins TRBV7-7 and TRBJ2-7; 7 nucleotides align to TRBD1. Germline CDR1 SSHAT, CDR2 FNYEAQ (reference sequence). The CDR3 has 13 residues. The CDR3 DNA follows: TGTGCTAGCAGCTTAGAGGGGGCTGAGGAGCAGTACTTC. This sequence encodes CASSLEGAEEQYF.

The chain links TRBV18 to TRBJ1-1, with D perhaps matching TRBD1 (5 bases). The germline CDR1 and CDR2 sequences are KGHSH and LQKENI. V lost 5 bases and J lost 0, with 10 bases in between. This CDR3 region has 14 residues. CDR3 sequence reads: CASSLQEMNTEAFF. The CDR3 DNA reads TGTGCCAGCTCATTACAGGAGATGAACACTGAAGCTTTCTTT.

Here the CDR3 reads CSVARGTEETQYF. The CDR3 DNA follows: TGCAGCGTTGCCCGGGGGACCGAAGAGACCCAGTACTTC. This chain connects TRBV29-1 to TRBJ2-5; a possible D gene is TRBD2 (6 bases). Trimming cost V 4 bases and J 3 bases, with 12 bases left between them. The CDR3 covers 13 residues. The germline V gene encodes CDR1 SQVTM and CDR2 ANQGSEA.

The rearrangement uses TRBV2 and TRBJ2-1; 10 bases align to TRBD2. Germline V gives CDR1 SNHLY, CDR2 FYNNEI. CDR3 length: 19 amino acids. V dropped 4 bases and J dropped 4; count of bases not matched to a gene: 16. CDR3 loop: CASSALSLAGVLVYNEQFF. The CDR3 DNA is TGTGCCAGCAGTGCTCTCAGTCTAGCGGGAGTACTGGTATACAATGAGCAGTTCTTC.

This clone has only a few counts. The rearrangement uses TRBV18 and TRBJ2-1; TRBD1 matches 8 bases. The germline CDR1 and CDR2 sequences are KGHSH and LQKENI. Losses at the gene ends were 5 bases for V and 2 bases for J; bases not matched to a gene: 5. The CDR3 loop spans 15 amino acids. CDR3 loop: CASSSDRGPYNEQFF. The CDR3 DNA sequence: TGTGCCAGCTCATCCGACAGGGGCCCCTACAATGAGCAGTTCTTC. Filled out from reference TRBV18 and TRBJ2-1, the complete variable domain reads NAGVMQNPRHLVRRRGQEARLRCSPMKGHSHVYWYRQLPEEGLKFMVYLQKENIIDESGMPKERFSAEFPKEGPSILRIQQVVRGDSAAYFCASSSDRGPYNEQFFGPGTRLTVL.

The J gene is TRBJ2-3, the V gene TRBV2, with D possibly being TRBD2 (5 bases). The germline V and J ends were trimmed by 4 bases and 7 bases, with 6 bases remaining between them. The germline gives CDR1 SNHLY, CDR2 FYNNEI. The CDR3 runs 11 residues. The CDR3 loop is CASSGLNTQYF. The CDR3 nucleotides read TGTGCCAGCAGTGGACTAAATACGCAGTATTTT.

The V and J genes are TRBV11-1 and TRBJ2-7; D is undetermined. The CDR3 contains 13 residues. V shed 6 bases and J shed 2 bases, with 11 bases lying between them. Germline assignment: CDR1 SGHAT and CDR2 FQDESV (reference sequence). The CDR3 region is CASSRADAYEQYF. CDR3 in DNA: TGTGCCAGCAGTAGGGCGGATGCCTACGAGCAGTACTTC.

V gene TRBV11-1 combines with J gene TRBJ2-7, with D tentatively TRBD1 (6 bases). V was shortened by 6 bases and J by 3 bases, with 12 bases between the two germline ends. Germline V CDR1 and CDR2: SGHAT, FQDESV (reference sequence). This CDR3 is built from 13 residues. CDR3 sequence: CASRSGHDYEQYF. In DNA form, the CDR3 reads TGTGCCAGCAGATCGGGACACGACTACGAGCAGTACTTC.